This entry is about one T cell receptor (beta chain). Its target is not known. The sample is drawn from a study of cytomegalovirus exposure and HLA in healthy donors. Study-level information: A prior study identified approximately 120 million unique TCR beta sequences from some 200 million T cells. Broader study findings: Most TCR beta V segments were productive about 87% or about 30% of the time in an earlier analysis. For TCR beta chains, V- and J-gene trimming was later linked to a missense DCLRE1C variant.

The PCR contained 60 Vbeta and 13 Jbeta primers. This table comes from immunoSEQ multiplex PCR, and its TCRdb copy is limited to in-frame clones, with some not included. The sample shows about 110,000 clones, and 3% to 4.5% sits with its ten largest clones. V lost 3 bases, J lost 0 bases, and 3 bases stayed unmatched. This CDR3 spans 15 amino acids. The germline V gene has CDR1 SGHVS and CDR2 FNYEAQ. The TCR comes from a young man in good health and CMV-seronegative. Sequenced sample: PBMCs. The rearrangement links TRBV7-6 to TRBJ2-7, with TRBD1 matching 9 bases. The CDR3 protein is CASSFGTGISYEQYF. The CDR3 DNA is TGTGCCAGCAGCTTTGGGACAGGGATCTCCTACGAGCAGTACTTC.